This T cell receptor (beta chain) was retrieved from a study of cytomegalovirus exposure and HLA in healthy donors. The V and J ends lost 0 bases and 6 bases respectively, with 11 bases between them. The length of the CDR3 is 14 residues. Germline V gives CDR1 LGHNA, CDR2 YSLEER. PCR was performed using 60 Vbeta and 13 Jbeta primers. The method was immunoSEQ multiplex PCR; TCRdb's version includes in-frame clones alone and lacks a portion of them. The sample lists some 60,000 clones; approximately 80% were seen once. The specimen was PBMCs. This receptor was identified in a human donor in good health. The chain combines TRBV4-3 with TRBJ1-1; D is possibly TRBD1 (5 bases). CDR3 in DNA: TGCGCCAGCAGCCAAGATCGCAGGGCTTCTGAAGCTTTCTTT. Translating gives CASSQDRRASEAFF.